There are a few counts of the clone carrying this TCR beta chain. The source of the PBMCs was around 9 ml of fresh peripheral blood. CDR3 regions of TCR beta were amplified from RNA transcripts. HTBI primers served in a first-round RT-PCR, which a second-round multiplex PCR followed. TCRdb used MiXCR to reprocess the multiplex PCR reads, holding one entry per CDR3 protein. The data show hundreds of thousands of distinct CDR3 sequences, about 47% seen once. This specimen belongs to a study of Graves' ophthalmopathy and Graves' hyperthyroidism. Trimming removed 2 bases from V and 0 bases from J, with 12 bases in between. The CDR3 is 16 amino acids. The germline CDR1 and CDR2 sequences are KGHDR and SFDVKD.

Sequencing was done on a sample of peripheral blood. This sequence was found in an adult man with Graves' ophthalmopathy. This chain connects TRBV24-1 to TRBJ2-5; D possibly corresponds to TRBD2 (6 bases). CDR3 nucleotide sequence: TGTGCCACCAGTGATTCCCTTGGAGGGAACCAAGAGACCCAGTACTTC. This sequence encodes CATSDSLGGNQETQYF.